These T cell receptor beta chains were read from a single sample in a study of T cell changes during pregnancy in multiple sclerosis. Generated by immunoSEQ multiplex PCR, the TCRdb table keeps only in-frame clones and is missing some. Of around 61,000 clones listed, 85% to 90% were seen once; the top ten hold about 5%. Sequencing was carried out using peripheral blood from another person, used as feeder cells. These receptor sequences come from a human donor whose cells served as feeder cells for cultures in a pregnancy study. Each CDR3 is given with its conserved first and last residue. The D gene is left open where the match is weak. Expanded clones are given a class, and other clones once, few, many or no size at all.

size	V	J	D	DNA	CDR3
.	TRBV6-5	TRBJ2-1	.	TGTGCCAGCAGTTACGGGTCGTTGGGCGAGCAGTTCTTC	CASSYGSLGEQFF
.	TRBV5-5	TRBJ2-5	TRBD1	TGTGCCAGCATCAATAGGGACAGTACCAAAGAGACCCAGTACTTC	CASINRDSTKETQYF
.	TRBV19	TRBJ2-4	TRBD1	TGTGCCAGTAGTGAACAGGGGAAAGCCAAAAACATTCAGTACTTC	CASSEQGKAKNIQYF
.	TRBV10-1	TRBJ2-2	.	TGCGCCTCCTCTGGGGGCGGAACCGGGGAGCTGTTTTTT	CASSGGGTGELFF
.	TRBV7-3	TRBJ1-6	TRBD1	TGTGCCAGCAGCCCCAGGGGACAGGGTGATTCACCCCTCCACTTT	CASSPRGQGDSPLHF
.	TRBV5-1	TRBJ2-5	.	TGCGCCAGCAGTATCGGAGGAAGTGGACAAGAGACCCAGTACTTC	CASSIGGSGQETQYF
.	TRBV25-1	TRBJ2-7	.	TGTGCCAGCAGTACAGGGAGTTACGAGCAGTACTTC	CASSTGSYEQYF
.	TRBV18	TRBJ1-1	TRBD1	TGTGCCAGCTCACCGAGGGACAGGGGTGAAGCTTTCTTT	CASSPRDRGEAFF
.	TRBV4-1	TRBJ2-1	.	TGCGCCAGCAGCCAAGCCCATCTAGGGGTACATGAGCAGTTCTTC	CASSQAHLGVHEQFF
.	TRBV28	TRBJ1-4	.	TGTGCCACCAAACGCGGGGGGGCTTCTAATGAAAAACTGTTTTTT	CATKRGGASNEKLFF
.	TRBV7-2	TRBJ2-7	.	TGTGCCAGCAGAATGGACACGGCCGACGAGCAGTACTTC	CASRMDTADEQYF
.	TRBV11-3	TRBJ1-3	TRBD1	TGTGCCAGCAGTCCAGGGACAGGCGGAAACACCATATATTTT	CASSPGTGGNTIYF
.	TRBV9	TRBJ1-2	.	TGTGCCAGCACTCCCAGACAGAATCCTCCGGGCTATGGCTACACCTTC	CASTPRQNPPGYGYTF
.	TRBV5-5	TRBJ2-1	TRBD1	TGTGCCAGCAGCGCGGGACAGGGGGCGCAGTATACGCAGTTCTTC	CASSAGQGAQYTQFF
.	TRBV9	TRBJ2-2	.	TGTGCCAGCAGCGTAGAACCTAGCGCGAACACCGGGGAGCTGTTTTTT	CASSVEPSANTGELFF
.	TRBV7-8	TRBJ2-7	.	TGTGCCAGCAGCTTCTTTAGGCGGGGCCAAGTTCCCTACGAGCAGTACTTC	CASSFFRRGQVPYEQYF
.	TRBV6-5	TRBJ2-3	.	TGTGCCAGCAGTTCTAGCACAGATACGCAGTATTTT	CASSSSTDTQYF
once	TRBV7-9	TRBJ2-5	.	TGTGCCAGCAGCTCCCGCGTGGAGGGAGAGACCCAGTACTTC	CASSSRVEGETQYF
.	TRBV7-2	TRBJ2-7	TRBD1	TGTGCCAGCAGCTTTTTACCGGGACAGCGAGAATCCTACGAGCAGTACTTC	CASSFLPGQRESYEQYF
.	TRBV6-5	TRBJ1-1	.	TGTGCCAGCAGTTACTCGGTCGGGGGGAGGACTGAAGCTTTCTTT	CASSYSVGGRTEAFF
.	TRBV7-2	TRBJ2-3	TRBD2	TGTGCCAGCAGGGCTAGCGGGGGCACAGATACGCAGTATTTT	CASRASGGTDTQYF
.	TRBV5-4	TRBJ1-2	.	TGTGCCAGCAGCCCCGAACCGGACGGAGCGATCTATGGCTACACCTTC	CASSPEPDGAIYGYTF
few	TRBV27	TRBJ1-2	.	TGTGCCAGCAGTTTGTCAGGGGTCCAAGGCTACACCTTC	CASSLSGVQGYTF
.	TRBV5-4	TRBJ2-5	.	TGTGCCAGCAGCTTGGAGGGGGTGGAGACCCAGTACTTC	CASSLEGVETQYF
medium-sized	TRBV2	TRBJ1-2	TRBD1	TGTGCCAGCAGAGGGACAGGGTCGGGCTACACCTTC	CASRGTGSGYTF
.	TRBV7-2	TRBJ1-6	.	TGTGCCAGCAGCTTCCGGCCTCCGATCAATTCACCCCTCCACTTT	CASSFRPPINSPLHF
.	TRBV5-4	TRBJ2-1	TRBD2	TGTGCCAGCAGCTTCCGACTAGCGGGAGTAAATGAGCAGTTCTTC	CASSFRLAGVNEQFF
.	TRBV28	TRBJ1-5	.	TGTGCCAGCACTACTCAGGGCCGAGGCAATCAGCCCCAGCATTTT	CASTTQGRGNQPQHF
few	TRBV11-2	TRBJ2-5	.	TGTGCCAGCAGCTTAGGTACACTCCCTAGGGGCCGGGAGACCCAGTACTTC	CASSLGTLPRGRETQYF
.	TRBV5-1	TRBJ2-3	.	TGCGCCAGCAGCCCCACAGGGGGGGGGAGAGATACGCAGTATTTT	CASSPTGGGRDTQYF
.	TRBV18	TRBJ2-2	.	TGTGCCAGCTCGCCGGGACACGGGGCCGGGGAGCTGTTTTTT	CASSPGHGAGELFF
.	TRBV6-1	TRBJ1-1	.	TGTGCCAGCAGTGAAGGGGCCCGGCAAGCTTTCTTT	CASSEGARQAFF
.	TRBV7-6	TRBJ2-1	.	TGTGCCAGCAGCTTGGGACAAAACAATGAGCAGTTCTTC	CASSLGQNNEQFF
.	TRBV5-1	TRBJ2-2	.	TGCGCCAGCAGCTTGAGAGTAACCGGGGAGCTGTTTTTT	CASSLRVTGELFF
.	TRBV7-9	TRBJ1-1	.	TGTGCCAGCAGCTTTGCTCAAGGGGGGGACACTGAAGCTTTCTTT	CASSFAQGGDTEAFF
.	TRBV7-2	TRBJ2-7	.	TGTGCCAGCAGCTTACAGGGGCTATCCTACGAGCAGTACTTC	CASSLQGLSYEQYF
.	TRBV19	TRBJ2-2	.	TGTGCCAGTCGACAGGCCCCCGGGGAGCTGTTTTTT	CASRQAPGELFF
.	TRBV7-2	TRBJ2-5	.	TGTGCCAGCAGCTCGCCAGAGACCCAGTACTTC	CASSSPETQYF
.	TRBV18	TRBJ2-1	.	TGTGCCAGCTCACCAGTTCCCTACAATGAGCAGTTCTTC	CASSPVPYNEQFF
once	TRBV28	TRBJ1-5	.	TGTGCAGCCGGCTCCCTATTGGTAATTCAGCCCCAGCATTTT	CAAGSLLVIQPQHF
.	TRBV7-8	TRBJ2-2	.	TGTGCCAGCAGCTTTCTACTAGGCCACACCGGGGAGCTGTTTTTT	CASSFLLGHTGELFF
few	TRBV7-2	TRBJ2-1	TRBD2	TGTGCCAGCCGACCGGGACTAGCGGGACATGAGCAGTTCTTC	CASRPGLAGHEQFF
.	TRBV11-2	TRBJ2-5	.	TGTGCCAGCAGCTTAGGGCAGTACCAAGAGACCCAGTACTTC	CASSLGQYQETQYF
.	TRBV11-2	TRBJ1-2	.	TGTGCCAGCAGCTTAGGTGCCGGGGGCAGCGGTAACTATGGCTACACCTTC	CASSLGAGGSGNYGYTF
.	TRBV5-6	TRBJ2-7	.	TGTGCCAGCAGCTTGGGACAGTACTACGAGCAGTACTTC	CASSLGQYYEQYF
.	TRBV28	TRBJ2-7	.	TGTGCCAGCAGTTTCCCCGGCTTGGGGGGCGAGCAGTACTTC	CASSFPGLGGEQYF
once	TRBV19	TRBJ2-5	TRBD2	TGTGCCAGTAGTATGGGGGGGGAGACCCAGTACTTC	CASSMGGETQYF
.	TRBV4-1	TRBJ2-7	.	TGCGCCAGCAGCCAAGACAGTACCTACGAGCAGTACTTC	CASSQDSTYEQYF
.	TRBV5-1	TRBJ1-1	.	TGCGCCAGCAGCTTAGGTTGGGACACTGAAGCTTTCTTT	CASSLGWDTEAFF
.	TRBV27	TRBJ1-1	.	TGTGCCAGCAGTATTCAGCTGAACACTGAAGCTTTCTTT	CASSIQLNTEAFF
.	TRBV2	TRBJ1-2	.	TGTGCCAGCAGTCCTGACAGTGGCTACACCTTC	CASSPDSGYTF
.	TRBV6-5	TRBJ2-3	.	TGTGCCAGCAGAGTGGGGGCGGCTTCGGATACGCAGTATTTT	CASRVGAASDTQYF